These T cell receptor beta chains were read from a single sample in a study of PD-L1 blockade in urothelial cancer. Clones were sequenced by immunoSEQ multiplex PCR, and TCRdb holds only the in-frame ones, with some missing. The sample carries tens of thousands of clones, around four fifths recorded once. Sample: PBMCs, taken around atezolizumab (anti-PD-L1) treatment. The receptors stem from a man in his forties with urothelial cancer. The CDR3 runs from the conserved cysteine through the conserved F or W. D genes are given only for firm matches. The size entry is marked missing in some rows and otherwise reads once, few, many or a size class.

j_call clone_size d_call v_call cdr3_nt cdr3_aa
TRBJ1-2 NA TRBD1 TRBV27 TGTGCCAGCAGTTTAGGGACAGCCTCCCGGGGTGGCTACACCTTC CASSLGTASRGGYTF
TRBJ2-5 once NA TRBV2 TGTGCCAGCAGGAAGGGGTCGGAGACCCAGTACTTC CASRKGSETQYF
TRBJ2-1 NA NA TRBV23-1 TGCGCCAGCAGAAAGGAGGGGTCCTACCCGGAGACCTACAATGAGCAGTTCTTC CASRKEGSYPETYNEQFF
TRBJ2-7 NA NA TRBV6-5 TGTGCCAGCAGCCTCGGGACTCACCTAGAGTACGAGCAGTACTTC CASSLGTHLEYEQYF
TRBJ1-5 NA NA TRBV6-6 TGTGCCAGCATGTACCCCGGGGGGGGTCAGCCCCAGCATTTT CASMYPGGGQPQHF
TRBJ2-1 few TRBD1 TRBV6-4 TGTGCCAGCAGTGACTTCCAGCCCCGGGACAGGGGGCAGAATGAGCAGTTCTTC CASSDFQPRDRGQNEQFF
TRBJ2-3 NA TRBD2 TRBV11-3 TGTGCCAGCAGCCCCAGGACTAGCGGGAATGGGTTAGGAGATACGCAGTATTTT CASSPRTSGNGLGDTQYF
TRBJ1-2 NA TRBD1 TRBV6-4 TGTGCCAGCAGGTCCCAGGGGGCCGGGTACACCTTC CASRSQGAGYTF
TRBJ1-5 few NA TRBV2 TGTGCCAGCAGTGGCGGGTCAGAAGGTCAGCCCCAGCATTTT CASSGGSEGQPQHF
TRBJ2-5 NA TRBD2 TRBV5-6 TGTGCCAGCAGCCCTAGCGGGATCGAGACCCAGTACTTC CASSPSGIETQYF
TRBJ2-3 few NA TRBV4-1 TGCGCCAGCAGCCAAGATCGAGGCCGTCGGGGAACGCAGTATTTT CASSQDRGRRGTQYF
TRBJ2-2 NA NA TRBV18 TGTGCCAGCTCCTTCAGGGAGAACACCGGGGAGCTGTTTTTT CASSFRENTGELFF
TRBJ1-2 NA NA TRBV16 TGTGCCAGCAGCCCGGAGGCTAACTATGGCTACACCTTC CASSPEANYGYTF
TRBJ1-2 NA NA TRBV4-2 TGTGCCAGCAGTCATTCTTGGACTTACCCGGTGAGCTACACCTTC CASSHSWTYPVSYTF
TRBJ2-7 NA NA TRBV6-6 TGTGCCAGCAGTTACGAAGGGAGCTACGAGCAGTACTTC CASSYEGSYEQYF
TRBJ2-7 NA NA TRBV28 TGTGCCAGCAGTCTCCTACAACAGAGGCAGTACTTC CASSLLQQRQYF
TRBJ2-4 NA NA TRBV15 TGTGCCACCAGCAGAGACAGGGGGGCCGGGGGTATTCAGTACTTC CATSRDRGAGGIQYF
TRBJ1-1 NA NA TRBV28 TGTGCCAGCACCCCCCCCGGGGGGGGGAAAGCTTTCTTT CASTPPGGGKAFF
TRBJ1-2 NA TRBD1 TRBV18 TGTGCCAGCTCACCAGAGGGAAGCGGGACAGGTCGTGGCTACACCTTC CASSPEGSGTGRGYTF
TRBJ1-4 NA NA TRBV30 TGTGCCTGGAGGATTGTTTGGCCAGGGAGGGATGAAAAACTGTTTTTT CAWRIVWPGRDEKLFF
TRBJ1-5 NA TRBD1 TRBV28 TGTGCCAGCACCGGTGGACAGGTGGATCAGCCCCAGCATTTT CASTGGQVDQPQHF
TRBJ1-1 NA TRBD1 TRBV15 TGTGCCACCAGCAGAGATACGAGGAGGGGGCCCGGAATGAACACTGAAGCTTTCTTT CATSRDTRRGPGMNTEAFF
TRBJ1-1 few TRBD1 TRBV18 TGTGCCAGCTCACCAAACCCCCCAGGGGGTGGTGAAGCTTTCTTT CASSPNPPGGGEAFF
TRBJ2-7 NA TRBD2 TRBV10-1 TGCGCCAGCAGGTTAGCGGGAGGGCCTAAAGAGCAGTACTTC CASRLAGGPKEQYF
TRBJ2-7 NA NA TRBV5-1 TGCGCCAGCAGCTTGGAGTCCGGGGGTTACGAGCAGTACTTC CASSLESGGYEQYF
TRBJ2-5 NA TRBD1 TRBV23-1 TGCGCCAGCAGCCGCGGACAGGGTATTAAGACCCAGTACTTC CASSRGQGIKTQYF
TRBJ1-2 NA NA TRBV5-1 TGCGCCAGCAGCGATGGACAGCTTGCTAACTATGGCTACACCTTC CASSDGQLANYGYTF
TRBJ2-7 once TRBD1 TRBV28 TGTGCCAGCAGCCCCCGGGACAGGGTGTCCTACGAGCAGTACTTC CASSPRDRVSYEQYF
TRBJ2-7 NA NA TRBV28 TGTGCCAGCAGTCCCTCCGGGACAAGAATCTCCTACGAGCAGTACTTC CASSPSGTRISYEQYF
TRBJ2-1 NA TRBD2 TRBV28 TGTGCCAGCAGAACTAGCGGGGGGGGCTACAATGAGCAGTTCTTC CASRTSGGGYNEQFF
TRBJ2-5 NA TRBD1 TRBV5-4 TGTGCCAGCAGCTTTGGGACGACAGGGGGGGAGACCCAGTACTTC CASSFGTTGGETQYF
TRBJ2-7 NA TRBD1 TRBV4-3 TGCGCCAGCAGCCAAGAAGTAACAGGGGGCTCCTACGAGCAGTACTTC CASSQEVTGGSYEQYF
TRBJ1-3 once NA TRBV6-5 TGTGCCAGCAGTTCCTCCCGGGGCTCTGGAAACACCATATATTTT CASSSSRGSGNTIYF
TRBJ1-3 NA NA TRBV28 TGTGCCAGCAGTTTACCTGGGAGGAACACCATATATTTT CASSLPGRNTIYF
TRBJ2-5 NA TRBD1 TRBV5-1 TGCGCCAGCAGCTTGGGCAGGGGGGAGACCCAGTACTTC CASSLGRGETQYF
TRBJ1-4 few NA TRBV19 TGTGCCAGTAGATTCCGCCGGGACTCCAGTGAAAAACTGTTTTTT CASRFRRDSSEKLFF
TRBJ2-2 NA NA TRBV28 TGTGCCAGCAGTTTTAGCCGGGGGACCGGGGAGCTGTTTTTT CASSFSRGTGELFF
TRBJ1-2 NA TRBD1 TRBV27 TGTGCCAGCAGTTTAACCTGGACAGGGAACTATGGCTACACCTTC CASSLTWTGNYGYTF
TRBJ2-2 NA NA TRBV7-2 TGTGCCAGCAGCCCAAGGGGCGGAGCGGGGAACACCGGGGAGCTGTTTTTT CASSPRGGAGNTGELFF
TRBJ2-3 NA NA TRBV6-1 TGTGCCATGCGGGACCACAACACAGATACGCAGTATTTT CAMRDHNTDTQYF
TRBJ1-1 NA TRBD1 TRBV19 TGTGCCAGTACTACAGGGGGAGGGCGAAACACTGAAGCTTTCTTT CASTTGGGRNTEAFF
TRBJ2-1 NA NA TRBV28 TGTGCCAGCAGTCCCGGACTCACCCTCTACAATGAGCAGTTCTTC CASSPGLTLYNEQFF
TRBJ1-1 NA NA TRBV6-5 TGTGCCAGCAGACGCGCGGGAATGAACACTGAAGCTTTCTTT CASRRAGMNTEAFF
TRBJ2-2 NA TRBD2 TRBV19 TGTGCCTGTAGCGGGAGGGCCTCCGGGGAGCTGTTTTTT CACSGRASGELFF
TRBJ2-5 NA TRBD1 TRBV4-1 TGCGCCAGCAGCCAAGATTGGACAGGGGAAGAGACCCAGTACTTC CASSQDWTGEETQYF
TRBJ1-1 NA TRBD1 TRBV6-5 TGTGCCAGCAGTTACCGGACAGGGCGTGAAGCTTTCTTT CASSYRTGREAFF
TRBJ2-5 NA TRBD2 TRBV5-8 TGTGCCAGCAACCGACTAGCGGAGGGACAAGAGACCCAGTACTTC CASNRLAEGQETQYF
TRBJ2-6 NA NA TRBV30 TGTGCCTGGGGCTCTGGACAGCCTGGGAGGGCCAACGTCCTGACTTTC CAWGSGQPGRANVLTF
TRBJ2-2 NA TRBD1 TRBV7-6 TGTGCCAGCTGGGACAGGATCCACACCGGGGAGCTGTTTTTT CASWDRIHTGELFF
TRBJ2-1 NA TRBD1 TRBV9 TGTGCCAGCAGCGTACAGGGGGACCGGGTCGGTGAGCAGTTCTTC CASSVQGDRVGEQFF
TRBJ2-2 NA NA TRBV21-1 TGTGCCAGCAGCTTCGGACAGCGGTGCGCGAACACCGGGGAGCTGTTTTTT CASSFGQRCANTGELFF